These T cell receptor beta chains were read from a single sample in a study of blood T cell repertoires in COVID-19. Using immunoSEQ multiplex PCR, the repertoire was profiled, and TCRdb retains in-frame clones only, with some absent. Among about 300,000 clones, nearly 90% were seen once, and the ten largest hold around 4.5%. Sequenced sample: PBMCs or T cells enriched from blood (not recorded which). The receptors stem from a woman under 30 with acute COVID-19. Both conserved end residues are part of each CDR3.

CDR3: CASSRQGEQYF; J: TRBJ2-7; V: TRBV7-2
CDR3: CASRAHTGTGGSWSPLHF; J: TRBJ1-6; V: TRBV2
CDR3: CASSLAGGRPAYGYTF; J: TRBJ1-2; V: TRBV5-4
CDR3: CASSGTSTDTQYF; J: TRBJ2-3; V: TRBV5-1
CDR3: CASSPTAGITDTQYF; J: TRBJ2-3; V: TRBV19
CDR3: CASSFSFGGRVEAFF; J: TRBJ1-1; V: TRBV28
CDR3: CASPLRRGTSGANVLTF; J: TRBJ2-6; V: TRBV5-8
CDR3: CASSLWLGTSGSWQYF; J: TRBJ2-7; V: TRBV28
CDR3: CASRPPAGGEDEQFF; J: TRBJ2-1; V: TRBV25-1
CDR3: CASSFYPGQVPYGYTF; J: TRBJ1-2; V: TRBV27
CDR3: CASSRQGSRYGYTF; J: TRBJ1-2; V: TRBV5-6
CDR3: CASNPGGRDYEQYF; J: TRBJ2-7; V: TRBV28
CDR3: CASSRASGSTGELFF; J: TRBJ2-2; V: TRBV6-5
CDR3: CASKTTSGIPKNIQYF; J: TRBJ2-4; V: TRBV2
CDR3: CATSDPTGEVGYTF; J: TRBJ1-2; V: TRBV24-1
CDR3: CASSYLGGPYGYTF; J: TRBJ1-2; V: TRBV3-1/TRBV3-2
CDR3: CASSYGAGGITEAFF; J: TRBJ1-1; V: TRBV6-5
CDR3: CASSSGQGARSYGYTF; J: TRBJ1-2; V: TRBV19
CDR3: CASRTGQALNTIYF; J: TRBJ1-3; V: TRBV3-1/TRBV3-2
CDR3: CASSPGGGGFNTQYF; J: TRBJ2-3; V: TRBV19
CDR3: CASSETQWSGNTIYF; J: TRBJ1-3; V: TRBV2
CDR3: CASSEARYSGTSIGETQYF; J: TRBJ2-5; V: TRBV6-1
CDR3: CASSGRQGASYGYTF; J: TRBJ1-2; V: TRBV9
CDR3: CSASWPNQPQHF; J: TRBJ1-5; V: TRBV20-1
CDR3: CASSLLAGQYEQYF; J: TRBJ2-7; V: TRBV28
CDR3: CASSVSPQGFSAEAFF; J: TRBJ1-1; V: TRBV2
CDR3: CATLDSLAKNIQYF; J: TRBJ2-4; V: TRBV10-3
CDR3: CASRVQGADYEQYF; J: TRBJ2-7; V: TRBV19
CDR3: CASSLGSPGQGYEQYF; J: TRBJ2-7; V: TRBV7-2
CDR3: CASSPLELNTEAFF; J: TRBJ1-1; V: TRBV18
CDR3: CASSIGSGGRTEAFF; J: TRBJ1-1; V: TRBV19
CDR3: CASLARGGYTEAFF; J: TRBJ1-1; V: TRBV6-5
CDR3: CSARVRGEQYF; J: TRBJ2-7; V: TRBV20-1
CDR3: CASSSTATSWTGELFF; J: TRBJ2-2; V: TRBV11-3
CDR3: CASSPTGTNEKLFF; J: TRBJ1-4; V: TRBV5-6
CDR3: CASSLYGGAGQPQHF; J: TRBJ1-5; V: TRBV5-1
CDR3: CASSPQGRDQPQHF; J: TRBJ1-5; V: TRBV27
CDR3: CASSENTVGGSYGYTF; J: TRBJ1-2; V: TRBV2
CDR3: CASSDSYGAPSLFF; J: TRBJ2-1; V: TRBV6-4
CDR3: CASSLMGRRGAEAFF; J: TRBJ1-1; V: TRBV19
CDR3: CSVQTASGRGGTDEQYF; J: TRBJ2-7; V: TRBV29-1
CDR3: CASSLGLAGGPGNEQFF; J: TRBJ2-1; V: TRBV7-9
CDR3: CASSSYRDSNQPQHF; J: TRBJ1-5; V: TRBV5-8
CDR3: CASSQGATGELFF; J: TRBJ2-2; V: TRBV11-3
CDR3: CASRMNRDSNQPQHF; J: TRBJ1-5; V: TRBV19
CDR3: CASSLAMGGTEAFF; J: TRBJ1-1; V: TRBV7-9
CDR3: CASSVVGTSGSYNEQFF; J: TRBJ2-1; V: TRBV9
CDR3: CASISRGTDTQYF; J: TRBJ2-3; V: TRBV27
CDR3: CASSPRAGLYGYTF; J: TRBJ1-2; V: TRBV28
CDR3: CASSRDRDYEQYF; J: TRBJ2-7; V: TRBV2
CDR3: CASSLKAGASNQPQHF; J: TRBJ1-5; V: TRBV27
CDR3: CASSRSSGYYEQYF; J: TRBJ2-7; V: TRBV3-1/TRBV3-2
CDR3: CASSLLAGGSTNTQYF; J: TRBJ2-3; V: TRBV7-3
CDR3: CASSLWAGGTEAFF; J: TRBJ1-1; V: TRBV27
CDR3: CASSLGRPSGNTIYF; J: TRBJ1-3; V: TRBV28
CDR3: CASSPVGGREVDTQYF; J: TRBJ2-3; V: TRBV9
CDR3: CASSRTGEGQPQHF; J: TRBJ1-5; V: TRBV5-1
CDR3: CASSHLPGQGRLGETQYF; J: TRBJ2-5; V: TRBV3-1/TRBV3-2
CDR3: CASSQQGGGYTF; J: TRBJ1-2; V: TRBV2
CDR3: CASTLFGAGTYNEQFF; J: TRBJ2-1; V: TRBV27